Sequencing of this TCR beta chain was carried out in a study of PD-L1 blockade in urothelial cancer (dated by TCRdb to 2017 to 2019). About the investigation overall: Every patient began therapy around 2014 and was given atezolizumab 1,200 mg intravenously every 3 weeks. Under 10 patients reached durable clinical benefit, while around 19 patients did not. Just over 28 patients had pretreatment blood TCR-seq, around 25 had at least one posttreatment blood collection, and around 25 had tumor TCR-seq. About 85% of the roughly 29 patients were identified as males with urothelial cancer of bladder origin, and a prior smoking history was reported by 18 of 29 patients. An exploratory multi-omic analysis was conducted of the somatic, immune and clinical correlates of response to PD-L1 blockade with atezolizumab in urothelial cancer. A median of about 140,000 T cells and 80,000 to 95,000 unique TCRs was obtained from blood samples, and a median clonality of roughly 0.08 was observed. Patients had an ECOG performance status of 0 or 1 and had received between 0 and 3 prior chemotherapy regimens. Durable clinical benefit was defined as progression-free survival longer than 6 months, and TCR features were also tested against progression-free and overall survival. In the same patients who had TCR sequencing, pretreatment tumors also underwent whole exome sequencing and RNA sequencing. Blood samples were analyzed 3 weeks after the start of treatment (second dose) and 6 weeks after the start of treatment. Pretreatment tumor samples and matched peripheral blood, collected serially before and after atezolizumab treatment, underwent TCR sequencing.

The cohort included 29 patients with locally advanced or metastatic urothelial carcinoma who were treated at Memorial Sloan Kettering on a trial protocol. Peripheral blood mononuclear cells were collected pretreatment and during treatment, at between 1 and 8 total time points per patient. The Qiagen DNeasy Blood extraction kit was used to purify genomic DNA from total PBMCs and tumor samples. PBMCs were collected pretreatment and during treatment and were isolated and stored as previously described. This clone was recorded once. There is no known antigen for this receptor. No per-base quality is available; no much larger clone lies one base away. Synthetic TCR analog templates were spiked into each PCR to estimate absolute template abundance from read counts. Using the immunoSEQ assay, TCRbeta CDR3 regions were amplified from genomic DNA with bias-controlled V and J gene primers. Sequencing of rearranged TCRbeta segments was performed at approximately 20X coverage. As for the authors' bioinformatics: Clustering was used to correct sequencing errors, and CDR3s were annotated against IMGT to assign V, D and J genes. Only productive TCRbeta rearrangements were used in downstream analyses, excluding out-of-frame or stop-codon sequences. Clonality was calculated as one minus the Shannon entropy normalized by the log of the number of unique productive sequences. Fisher's exact test with Benjamini-Hochberg correction, at a threshold of adjusted p below 0.01, was used to find clones that differed between time points or between blood and tumor. TCRdb carries this immuneACCESS record with in-frame sequences only. Its versions omit some clonotypes, under half of them owing to an unresolved V gene in the studies checked, with the rest unexplained. V and J calls and clone size are copied from that table; D and trimming were computed from the DNA. For this sample there are 45,000 to 50,000 clones; about 91% appear just once. 3.9% of the sample is taken by the ten largest.

CDR1 and CDR2, per the germline V gene, are SGHDN and FVKESK. The CDR3, from cysteine to phenylalanine, totals 18 residues. Only the CDR3 DNA is retained, 54 bases long and in frame from the first base. V was cut back by 2 bases and J by 0 bases, leaving a gap of 19 bases between them. What the research found in general, with its limitations: At 3 weeks after the start of treatment, tumor-associated TCR clones in peripheral blood had expanded more in patients with durable benefit (n of about 20, p = 0.022). Small sample size (n ≈ 29) and many exploratory analyses mean the results are intended to be hypothesis-generating. A pretreatment peripheral blood TCR clonality below the median was linked to improved progression-free and overall survival.

This material consisted of PBMCs, taken around atezolizumab (anti-PD-L1) treatment. This chain joins TRBV14 to TRBJ2-5; the D region possibly corresponds to TRBD1 (6 bases align). This clonotype was obtained from an elderly man with urothelial cancer. The DNA is as follows: TGTGCCAGCAGCCAATTTCTAGGACAGTCTGAGAACCAAGAGACCCAGTACTTC. This codes for CASSQFLGQSENQETQYF.